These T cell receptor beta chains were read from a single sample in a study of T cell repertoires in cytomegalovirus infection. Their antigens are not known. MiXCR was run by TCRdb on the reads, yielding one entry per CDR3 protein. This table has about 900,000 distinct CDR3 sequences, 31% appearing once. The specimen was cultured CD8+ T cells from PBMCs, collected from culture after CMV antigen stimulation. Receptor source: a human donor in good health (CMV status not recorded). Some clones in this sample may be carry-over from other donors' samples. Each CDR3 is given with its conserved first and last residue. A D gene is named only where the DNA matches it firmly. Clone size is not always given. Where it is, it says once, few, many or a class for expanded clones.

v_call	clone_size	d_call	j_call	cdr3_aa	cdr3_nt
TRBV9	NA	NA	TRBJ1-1	CASSVDDGDYWNTEAFF	TGTGCCAGCAGCGTAGATGATGGAGACTATTGGAACACTGAAGCTTTCTTT
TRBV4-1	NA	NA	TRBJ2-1	CASSPSGTGNEQFF	TGCGCCAGCAGCCCGTCCGGGACGGGGAATGAGCAGTTCTTC
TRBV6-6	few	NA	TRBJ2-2	CASSYVSGGRNTGELFF	TGTGCCAGCAGTTACGTCTCGGGGGGCCGGAACACCGGGGAGCTGTTTTTT
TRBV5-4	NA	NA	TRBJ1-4	CASSLDRDEKLFF	TGTGCCAGCAGCTTGGACAGGGACGAAAAACTGTTTTTT
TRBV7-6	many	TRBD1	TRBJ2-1	CASSEGQGGYNEQFF	TGTGCCAGCAGTGAAGGACAGGGTGGATACAATGAGCAGTTCTTC
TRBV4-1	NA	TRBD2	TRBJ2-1	CASSQDGGDFYNEQFF	TGCGCCAGCAGCCAAGATGGGGGGGATTTCTACAATGAGCAGTTCTTC
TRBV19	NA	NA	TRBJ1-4	CASSIGSARGEKLFF	TGTGCCAGTAGTATCGGGTCAGCCCGTGGGGAAAAACTGTTTTTT
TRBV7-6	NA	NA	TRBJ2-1	CASKERNEQFF	TGTGCCAGCAAGGAGAGAAATGAGCAGTTCTTC
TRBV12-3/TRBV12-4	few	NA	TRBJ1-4	CASSFGRGTNEKLFF	TGTGCCAGCAGTTTTGGACGGGGGACTAATGAAAAACTGTTTTTT
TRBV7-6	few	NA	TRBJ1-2	CASSLAEGRSGYTF	TGTGCCAGCAGCTTAGCGGAGGGAAGATCTGGGTACACCTTC
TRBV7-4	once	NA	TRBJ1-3	CASSLSPTGTPGNTIYF	TGTGCCAGCAGCTTATCACCGACCGGGACTCCTGGAAACACCATATATTTT
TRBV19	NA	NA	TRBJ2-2	CASRYSVYTGELFF	TGTGCCAGTAGGTATAGCGTGTACACCGGGGAGCTGTTTTTT
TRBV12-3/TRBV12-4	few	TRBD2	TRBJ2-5	CASSSWASGEETQYF	TGTGCCAGCAGTTCCTGGGCCAGCGGGGAAGAGACCCAGTACTTC
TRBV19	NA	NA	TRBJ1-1	CASSWGPVNTEAFF	TGTGCCAGTAGCTGGGGGCCGGTGAACACTGAAGCTTTCTTT
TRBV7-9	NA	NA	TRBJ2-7	CASSLKRSLKDEQYF	TGTGCCAGCAGCTTAAAGAGGTCCTTGAAGGACGAGCAGTACTTC